This is a list of T cell receptor beta chains from one sample in a study of T-cell memory formation after mild COVID-19. TCRdb recomputed calls from the 5' RACE reads with MiXCR, one row per CDR3 protein. Among about half a million distinct CDR3 sequences listed, over 15% were seen once. Sequencing was carried out using PBMCs or a T cell subset sorted from them (not recorded which). The receptors were gathered from an adult woman who had mild COVID-19 (a few samples of this study predate the infection). Cell type and time point are not known. Each CDR3 is given with its conserved first and last residue.

TRBJ1-2 TRBV4-1 CASSQDRGRRGGYTF
TRBJ2-7 TRBV27 CASSLSKPTLSSYEQYF
TRBJ1-2 TRBV12-3/TRBV12-4 CASSRTGPHGYTF
TRBJ1-4 TRBV6-5 CASSYSRIATNEKLFF
TRBJ2-2 TRBV29-1 CSVDRGTGELFF
TRBJ1-1 TRBV18 CASSPLGHQNTEAFF
TRBJ1-5 TRBV6-2/TRBV6-3 CASSYRGTGPYSNQPQHF
TRBJ1-1 TRBV29-1 CSVDWNTEAFF
TRBJ1-2 TRBV5-1 CASSFRRWNYGYTF
TRBJ2-3 TRBV5-1 CASSTREDTQYF
TRBJ2-1 TRBV9 CASSGRDGSYNEQFF
TRBJ2-7 TRBV13 CASSTQGREQYF
TRBJ2-3 TRBV3-1 CASSFGLAGALTDTQYF
TRBJ2-3 TRBV7-9 CASSLALWDRGADTQYF
TRBJ2-5 TRBV5-1 CASSLKQETQYF
TRBJ2-1 TRBV24-1 CATSDYKVYNEQFF
TRBJ2-1 TRBV9 CASSVEGGGTRNEQFF
TRBJ2-5 TRBV7-8 CASSYRLAGAQETQYF
TRBJ2-1 TRBV29-1 CSVDHLGAYNEQFF
TRBJ1-2 TRBV5-4 CASSLAKNYGYTF
TRBJ2-5 TRBV20-1 CSAGTSGRETQYF
TRBJ2-5 TRBV7-9 CASSSFGLAGGGRETQYF
TRBJ1-4 TRBV12-3/TRBV12-4 CASSPHRGEIEKLFF
TRBJ1-1 TRBV12-3/TRBV12-4 CATLVHSARGAGREYTEAFF
TRBJ2-5 TRBV6-1 CASKAPGVSLGVSRETQYF
TRBJ2-1 TRBV7-9 CASSLGTSFNEQFF
TRBJ1-2 TRBV7-8 CASSLADSKGYTF
TRBJ2-1 TRBV11-3 CASSRGGIYNEQFF
TRBJ2-4 TRBV27 CASSLLERDRDNIQYF
TRBJ2-4 TRBV20-1 CSAFRTDRNSIQYF
TRBJ2-1 TRBV11-3 CASSLGRRGGYHEQFF
TRBJ2-2 TRBV2 CASSGGRELFF
TRBJ2-3 TRBV19 CASSTTQSGGDTQYF
TRBJ2-7 TRBV20-1 CSARRSAEGYEQYF
TRBJ2-5 TRBV4-3 CASSQDLGRGRETQYF
TRBJ2-3 TRBV20-1 CSARDAGLSTDTQYF
TRBJ2-1 TRBV27 CASSLSRPTGAYNDQFF
TRBJ2-1 TRBV29-1 CRGQSSYNEQFF
TRBJ2-1 TRBV7-8 CASSLVLAGAYNEQFF